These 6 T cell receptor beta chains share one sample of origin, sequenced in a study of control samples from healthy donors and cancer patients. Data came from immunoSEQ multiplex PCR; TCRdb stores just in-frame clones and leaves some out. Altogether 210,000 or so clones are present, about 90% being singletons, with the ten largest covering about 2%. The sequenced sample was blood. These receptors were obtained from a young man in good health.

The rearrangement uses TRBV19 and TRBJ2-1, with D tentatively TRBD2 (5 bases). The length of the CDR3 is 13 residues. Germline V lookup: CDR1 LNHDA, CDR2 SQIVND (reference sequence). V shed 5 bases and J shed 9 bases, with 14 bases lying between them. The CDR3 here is CASSFDGVTEQFF. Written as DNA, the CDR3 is TGTGCCAGTAGTTTCGACGGGGTTACTGAGCAGTTCTTC.

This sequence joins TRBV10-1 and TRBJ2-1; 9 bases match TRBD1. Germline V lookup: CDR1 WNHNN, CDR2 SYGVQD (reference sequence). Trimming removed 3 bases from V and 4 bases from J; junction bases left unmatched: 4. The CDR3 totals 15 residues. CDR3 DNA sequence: TGCGCCAGCAGTGATGGACAGGGGTGGTACAATGAGCAGTTCTTC. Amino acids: CASSDGQGWYNEQFF.

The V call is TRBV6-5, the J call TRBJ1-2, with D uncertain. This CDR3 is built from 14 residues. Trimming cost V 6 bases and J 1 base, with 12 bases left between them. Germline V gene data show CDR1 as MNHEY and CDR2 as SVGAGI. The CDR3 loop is CASRSTIHNYGYTF. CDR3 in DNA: TGTGCCAGCAGGTCGACAATCCATAACTATGGCTACACCTTC.

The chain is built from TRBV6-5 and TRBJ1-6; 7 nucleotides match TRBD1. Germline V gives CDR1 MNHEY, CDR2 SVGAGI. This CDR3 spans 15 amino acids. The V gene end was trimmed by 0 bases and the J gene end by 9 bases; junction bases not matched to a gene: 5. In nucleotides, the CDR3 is TGTGCCAGCAGTTACTCCCGGGACAGTACTTCACCCCTCCACTTT. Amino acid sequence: CASSYSRDSTSPLHF.

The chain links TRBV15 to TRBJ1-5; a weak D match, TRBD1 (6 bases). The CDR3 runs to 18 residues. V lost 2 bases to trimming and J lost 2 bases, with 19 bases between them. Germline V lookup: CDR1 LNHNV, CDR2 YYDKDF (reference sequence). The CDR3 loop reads CATSRSGGRGFGNQPQHF. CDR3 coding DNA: TGTGCCACCAGCAGATCCGGCGGCAGGGGTTTTGGCAATCAGCCCCAGCATTTT.

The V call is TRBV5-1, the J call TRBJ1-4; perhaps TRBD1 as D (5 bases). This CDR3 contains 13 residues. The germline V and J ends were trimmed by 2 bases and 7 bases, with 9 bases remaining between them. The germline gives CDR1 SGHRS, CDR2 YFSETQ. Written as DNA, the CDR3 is TGCGCCAGCAGCTTCGGGGCCAGTGAAAAACTGTTTTTT. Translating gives CASSFGASEKLFF.